This T cell receptor beta chain was identified in a study of blood T cell repertoires in COVID-19. From germline, CDR1 is LNHDA and CDR2 SQIVND (reference sequence). This CDR3 spans 16 amino acids. V was pared by 5 bases and J by 0 bases, with 8 bases of the junction left unmatched. This table comes from immunoSEQ multiplex PCR, and its TCRdb copy is limited to in-frame clones, with some not included. The table has under 200,000 clones, roughly 93% seen once; the top ten hold less than 2.5%. The source is a man younger than 35 with acute or convalescent COVID-19. The V gene is TRBV19, the J gene TRBJ1-1; 8 positions match TRBD1. Sequencing was done on a sample of peripheral blood. The CDR3 DNA reads as TGTGCCAGTAGTCTGCGGACAGGGCCTCTGAACACTGAAGCTTTCTTT. Protein sequence: CASSLRTGPLNTEAFF.